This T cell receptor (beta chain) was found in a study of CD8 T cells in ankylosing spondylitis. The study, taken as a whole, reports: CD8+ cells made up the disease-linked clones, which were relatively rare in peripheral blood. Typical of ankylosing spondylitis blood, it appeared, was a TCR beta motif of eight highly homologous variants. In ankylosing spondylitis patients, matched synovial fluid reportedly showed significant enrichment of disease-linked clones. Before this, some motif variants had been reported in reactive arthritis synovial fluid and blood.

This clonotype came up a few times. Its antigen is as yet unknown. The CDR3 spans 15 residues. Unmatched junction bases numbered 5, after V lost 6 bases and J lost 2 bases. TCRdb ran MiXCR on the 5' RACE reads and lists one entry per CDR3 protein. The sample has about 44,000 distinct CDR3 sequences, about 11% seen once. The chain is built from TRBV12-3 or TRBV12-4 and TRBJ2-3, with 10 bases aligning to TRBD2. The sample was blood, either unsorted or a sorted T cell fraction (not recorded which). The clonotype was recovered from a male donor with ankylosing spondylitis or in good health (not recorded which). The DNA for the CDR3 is TGTGCCAGCAGCCTTAGCGGGGGGCCCACAGATACGCAGTATTTT. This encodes CASSLSGGPTDTQYF.